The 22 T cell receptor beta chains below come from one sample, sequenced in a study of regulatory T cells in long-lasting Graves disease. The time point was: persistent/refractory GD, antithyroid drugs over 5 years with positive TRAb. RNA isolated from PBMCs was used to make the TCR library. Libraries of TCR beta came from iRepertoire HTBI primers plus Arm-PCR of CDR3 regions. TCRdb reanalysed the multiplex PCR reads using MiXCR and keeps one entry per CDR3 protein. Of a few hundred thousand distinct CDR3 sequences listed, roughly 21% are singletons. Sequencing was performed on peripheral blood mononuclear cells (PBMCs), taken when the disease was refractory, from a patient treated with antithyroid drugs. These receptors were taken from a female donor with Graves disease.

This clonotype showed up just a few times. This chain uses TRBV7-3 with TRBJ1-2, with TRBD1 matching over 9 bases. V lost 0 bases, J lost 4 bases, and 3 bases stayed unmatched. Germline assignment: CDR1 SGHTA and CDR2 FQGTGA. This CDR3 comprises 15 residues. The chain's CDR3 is CASSLTGQGIYGYTF. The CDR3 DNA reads TGTGCCAGCAGCTTAACGGGACAGGGAATCTATGGCTACACCTTC.

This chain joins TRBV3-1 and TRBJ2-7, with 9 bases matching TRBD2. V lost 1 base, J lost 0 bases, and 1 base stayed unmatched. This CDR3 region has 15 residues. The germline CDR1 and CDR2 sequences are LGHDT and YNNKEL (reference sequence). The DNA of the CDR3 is TGTGCCAGCAGCCAAGGTAGCGGGGGCTCCTACGAGCAGTACTTC. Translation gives CASSQGSGGSYEQYF.

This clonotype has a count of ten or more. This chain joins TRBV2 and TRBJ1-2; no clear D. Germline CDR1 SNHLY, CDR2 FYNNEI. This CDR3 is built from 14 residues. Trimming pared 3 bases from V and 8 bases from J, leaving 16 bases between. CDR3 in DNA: TGTGCCAGCAGTGATCCCCGTGGCACTAGGGGCTACACCTTC. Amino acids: CASSDPRGTRGYTF.

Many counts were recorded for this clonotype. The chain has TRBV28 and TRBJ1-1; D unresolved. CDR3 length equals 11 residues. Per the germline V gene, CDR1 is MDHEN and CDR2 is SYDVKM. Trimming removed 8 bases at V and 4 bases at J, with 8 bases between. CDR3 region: CASLGVTEAFF. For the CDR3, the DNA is TGTGCCAGCCTCGGGGTCACTGAAGCTTTCTTT.

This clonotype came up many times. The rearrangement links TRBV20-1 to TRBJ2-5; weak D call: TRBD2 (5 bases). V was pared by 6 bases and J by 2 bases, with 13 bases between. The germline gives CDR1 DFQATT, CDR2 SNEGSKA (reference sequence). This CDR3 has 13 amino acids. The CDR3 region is CSARGVAQETQYF. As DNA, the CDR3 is TGCAGTGCCCGGGGAGTCGCGCAAGAGACCCAGTACTTC.

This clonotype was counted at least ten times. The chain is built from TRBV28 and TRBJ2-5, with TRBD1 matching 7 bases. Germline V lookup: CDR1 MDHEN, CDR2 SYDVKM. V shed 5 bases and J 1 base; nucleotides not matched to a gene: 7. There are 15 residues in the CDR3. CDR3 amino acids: CASSPTGKGQETQYF. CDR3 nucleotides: TGTGCCAGCAGTCCGACAGGGAAGGGCCAAGAGACCCAGTACTTC.

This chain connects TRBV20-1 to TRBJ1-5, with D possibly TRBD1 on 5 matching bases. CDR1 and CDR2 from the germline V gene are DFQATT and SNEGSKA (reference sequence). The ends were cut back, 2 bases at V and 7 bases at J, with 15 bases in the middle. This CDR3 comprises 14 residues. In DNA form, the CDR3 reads TGCAGTGCTAGATCACCCGGGACCCAACAGCCCCAGCATTTT. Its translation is CSARSPGTQQPQHF.

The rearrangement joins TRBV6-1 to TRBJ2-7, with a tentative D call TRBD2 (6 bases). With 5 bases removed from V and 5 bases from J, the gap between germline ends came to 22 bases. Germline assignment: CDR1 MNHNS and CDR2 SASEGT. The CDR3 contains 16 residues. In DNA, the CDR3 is TGTGCCAGCAGTCACAAGGGAGGAAGGGAGAGAGACGAGCAGTACTTC. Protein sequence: CASSHKGGRERDEQYF.

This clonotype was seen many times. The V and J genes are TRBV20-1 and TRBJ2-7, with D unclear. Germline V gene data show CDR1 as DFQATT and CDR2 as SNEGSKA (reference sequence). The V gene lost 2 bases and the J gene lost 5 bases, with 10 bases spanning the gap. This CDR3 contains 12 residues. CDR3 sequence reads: CSARQDNHEQYF. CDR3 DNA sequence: TGCAGTGCTAGACAGGATAACCACGAGCAGTACTTC.

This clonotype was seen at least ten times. CDR3 amino acids: CASTQGQYLTGELFF. CDR3 in DNA: TGTGCCAGCACCCAAGGACAGTATTTGACCGGGGAGCTGTTTTTT. The chain uses TRBV28 and TRBJ2-2; tentatively, D is TRBD1 (6 bases). Germline CDR1 is MDHEN and CDR2 is SYDVKM. The CDR3 runs 15 residues. Between the trimmed V and J ends, which lost 7 bases and 5 bases, there was a span of 17 bases.

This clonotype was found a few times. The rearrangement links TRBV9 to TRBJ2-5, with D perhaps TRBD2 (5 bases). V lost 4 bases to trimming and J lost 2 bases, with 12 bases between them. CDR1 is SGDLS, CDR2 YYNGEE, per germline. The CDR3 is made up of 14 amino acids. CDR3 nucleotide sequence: TGTGCCAGCAGCCCGGAACTAGTTCAAGAGACCCAGTACTTC. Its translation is CASSPELVQETQYF.

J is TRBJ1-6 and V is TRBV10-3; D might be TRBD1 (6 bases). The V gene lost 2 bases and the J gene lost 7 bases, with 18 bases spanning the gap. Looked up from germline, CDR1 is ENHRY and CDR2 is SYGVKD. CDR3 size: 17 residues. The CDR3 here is CAISETPLQGGNSPLHF. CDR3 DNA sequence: TGTGCCATCAGTGAGACCCCATTACAGGGAGGGAATTCACCCCTCCACTTT.

The CDR3 DNA reads as TGTGCCAGCAGTTTAAGACTAGCGGGAGAGGGTAATGAGCAGTTCTTC. Protein: CASSLRLAGEGNEQFF. This chain joins TRBV28 and TRBJ2-1; 12 bases map to TRBD2. V trimming: 2 bases; J trimming: 7 bases; junction bases outside the gene matches: 6. Germline V gene lookup returns CDR1 MDHEN and CDR2 SYDVKM. The CDR3 loop spans 16 amino acids.

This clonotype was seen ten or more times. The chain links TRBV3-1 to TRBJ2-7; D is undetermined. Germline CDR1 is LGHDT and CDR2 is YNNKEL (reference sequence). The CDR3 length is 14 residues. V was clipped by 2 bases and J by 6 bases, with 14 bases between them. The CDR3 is CASSQQPLRFEQYF. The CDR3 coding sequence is TGTGCCAGCAGCCAACAGCCCTTGCGGTTCGAGCAGTACTTC.

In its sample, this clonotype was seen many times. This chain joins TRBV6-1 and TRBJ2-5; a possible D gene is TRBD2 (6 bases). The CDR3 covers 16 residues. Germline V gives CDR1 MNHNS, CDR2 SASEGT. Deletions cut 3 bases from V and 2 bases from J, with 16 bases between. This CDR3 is CASSDRKASEQETQYF. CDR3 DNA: TGTGCCAGCAGTGACCGAAAAGCTAGCGAACAAGAGACCCAGTACTTC.

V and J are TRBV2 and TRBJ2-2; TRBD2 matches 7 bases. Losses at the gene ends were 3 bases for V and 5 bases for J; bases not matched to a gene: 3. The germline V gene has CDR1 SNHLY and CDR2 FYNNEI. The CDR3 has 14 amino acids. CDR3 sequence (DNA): TGTGCCAGCAGTGAGCCTAGCGGAACCGGGGAGCTGTTTTTT. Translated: CASSEPSGTGELFF.

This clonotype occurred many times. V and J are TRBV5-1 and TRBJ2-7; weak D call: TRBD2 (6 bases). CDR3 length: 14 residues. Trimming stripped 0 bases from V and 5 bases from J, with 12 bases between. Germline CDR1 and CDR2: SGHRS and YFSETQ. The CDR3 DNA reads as TGCGCCAGCAGCTTGGCCCCGGGGGATCACGAGCAGTACTTC. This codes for CASSLAPGDHEQYF.

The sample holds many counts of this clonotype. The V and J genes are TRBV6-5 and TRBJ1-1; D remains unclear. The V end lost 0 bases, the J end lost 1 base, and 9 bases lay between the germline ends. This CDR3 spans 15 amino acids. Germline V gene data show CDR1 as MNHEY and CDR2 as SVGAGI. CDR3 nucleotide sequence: TGTGCCAGCAGTTACTCGCGGGCACCGAACACTGAAGCTTTCTTT. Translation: CASSYSRAPNTEAFF.

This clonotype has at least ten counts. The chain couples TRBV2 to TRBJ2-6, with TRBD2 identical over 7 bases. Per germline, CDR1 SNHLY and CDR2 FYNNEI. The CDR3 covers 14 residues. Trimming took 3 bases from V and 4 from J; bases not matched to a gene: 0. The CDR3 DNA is TGTGCCAGCAGTGACGGGGGGGGGGCCAACGTCCTGACTTTC. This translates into CASSDGGGANVLTF. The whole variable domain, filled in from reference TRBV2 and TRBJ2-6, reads EPEVTQTPSHQVTQMGQEVILRCVPISNHLYFYWYRQILGQKVEFLVSFYNNEISEKSEIFDDQFSVERPDGSNFTLKIRSTKLEDSAMYFCASSDGGGANVLTFGAGSRLTVL.

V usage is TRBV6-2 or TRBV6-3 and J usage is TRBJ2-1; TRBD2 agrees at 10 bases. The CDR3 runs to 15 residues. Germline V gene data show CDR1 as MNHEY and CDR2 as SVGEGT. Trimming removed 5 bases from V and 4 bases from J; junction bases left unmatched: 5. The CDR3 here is CASSEWTSGYNEQFF. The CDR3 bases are TGTGCCAGCAGTGAATGGACTAGCGGATACAATGAGCAGTTCTTC.

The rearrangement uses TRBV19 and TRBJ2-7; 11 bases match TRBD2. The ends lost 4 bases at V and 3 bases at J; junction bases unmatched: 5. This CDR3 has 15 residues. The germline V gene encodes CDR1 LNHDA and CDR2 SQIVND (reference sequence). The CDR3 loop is CASSSGTSGGYEQYF. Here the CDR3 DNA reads TGTGCCAGTAGTAGCGGGACTAGCGGAGGCTACGAGCAGTACTTC.

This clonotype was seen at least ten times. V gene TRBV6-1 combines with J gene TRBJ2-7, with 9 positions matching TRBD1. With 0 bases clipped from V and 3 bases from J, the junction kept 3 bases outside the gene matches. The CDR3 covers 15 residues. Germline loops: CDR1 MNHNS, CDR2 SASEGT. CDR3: CASSEAGTGFYEQYF. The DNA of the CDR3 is TGTGCCAGCAGTGAAGCCGGGACAGGGTTCTACGAGCAGTACTTC.